Below are 7 T cell receptor beta chains sequenced from a single sample in a study of blood T cell repertoires in COVID-19. The method was immunoSEQ multiplex PCR; TCRdb's version includes in-frame clones alone and lacks a portion of them. In the table there are over 250,000 clones, roughly 90% of which are singletons. Sequencing was done on a sample of PBMCs or T cells enriched from blood (not recorded which). All receptors come from a woman aged 25 to 39 who had recovered from COVID-19.

The chain combines TRBV7-9 with TRBJ2-1; a weak D match, TRBD2 (6 bases). The germline V gene encodes CDR1 SEHNR and CDR2 FQNEAQ (reference sequence). The CDR3 consists of 16 residues. Trimming removed 3 bases from V and 14 bases from J, with 26 bases in between. The CDR3 region has the DNA TGTGCCAGCAGCTTGGACTACCCCAATCTCCACATAATCGAGTTCTTC. This gives the protein CASSLDYPNLHIIEFF.

The chain carries TRBV24-1 and TRBJ2-1; 11 nucleotides align to TRBD1. Germline V gives CDR1 KGHDR, CDR2 SFDVKD. The CDR3 sequence is 15 residues long. V shed 4 bases, J shed 9 bases, and the junction held 7 bases outside the gene matches. The CDR3 DNA sequence: TGTGCCACCAGTGACCCGGACAGGGGGCCGATTGAGCAGTTCTTC. This gives the protein CATSDPDRGPIEQFF.

This chain connects TRBV10-3 to TRBJ1-1, with TRBD1 matching over 8 bases. The length of the CDR3 is 14 residues. The junction had 8 bases not matched to a gene; V was cut back by 10 bases and J by 1 base. The germline gives CDR1 ENHRY, CDR2 SYGVKD. The CDR3 sequence is CATEGTGKNTEAFF. The DNA for the CDR3 is TGTGCCACAGAGGGGACAGGAAAGAACACTGAAGCTTTCTTT.

This chain links TRBV7-9 with TRBJ2-3; 8 bases match TRBD2. The J segment lost 0 bases and the V segment lost 5 bases, leaving 10 bases of the junction unmatched. This CDR3 is built from 17 residues. Germline loops: CDR1 SEHNR, CDR2 FQNEAQ (reference sequence). DNA for the CDR3: TGTGCCAGCAGCACGGGAGGGTGGCCTACTAGCACAGATACGCAGTATTTT. It codes for CASSTGGWPTSTDTQYF.

The chain combines TRBV29-1 with TRBJ2-5, with D possibly TRBD2 on 5 matching bases. Trimming removed 6 bases from V and 10 bases from J, with 15 bases in between. CDR3 length: 11 residues. CDR1 and CDR2 (germline): SQVTM, ANQGSEA. The CDR3 is CSVTLGDVQYF. The DNA for the CDR3 is TGCAGCGTCACCCTCGGGGATGTCCAGTACTTC.

This clone was observed once. The rearrangement uses TRBV10-3 and TRBJ2-3, with D tentatively TRBD1 (6 bases). V lost 4 bases to trimming and J lost 3 bases, with 17 bases between them. There are 16 residues in the CDR3. The germline V gene has CDR1 ENHRY and CDR2 SYGVKD. Here the CDR3 reads CAISARGPGMTDTQYF. DNA for the CDR3: TGTGCCATCAGTGCCAGGGGTCCAGGAATGACAGATACGCAGTATTTT.

V and J are TRBV30 and TRBJ2-3; a weak D match, TRBD1 (6 bases). V was clipped by 0 bases and J by 3 bases, with 10 bases between them. Germline CDR1 and CDR2: GTSNPN and SVGIG (reference sequence). This CDR3 has 14 amino acids. CDR3 in DNA: TGTGCCTGGAGTGTATTCAGGGGTACAGATACGCAGTATTTT. Protein sequence: CAWSVFRGTDTQYF.